Included here is one T cell receptor (beta chain) sequence, with context. The target antigen is unknown. The source of the sample is a study of CD8+ T cells in alopecia areata. Across the study: Dosing spanned 6 to 18 months on tofacitinib, then 6 months off drug. Study-wide results and caveats: Both scalp clonality and the expanded CD8+ clones among the top 100 showed a significant decrease with tofacitinib.

Extracted RNA was reverse transcribed, and the resulting cDNA served as sequencing template. The table came from immunoSEQ multiplex PCR; TCRdb's copy has only in-frame clones and leaves some out. The sample shows about 270,000 clones, 60% of them seen only once. Regarding treatment: oral pan-JAK inhibitor, 5-10 mg twice daily. Germline V gene sequence: CDR1 SQVTM, CDR2 ANQGSEA. This CDR3 comprises 13 residues. V was clipped by 7 bases and J by 1 base, with 13 bases between them. The chain is built from TRBV29-1 and TRBJ1-1; D gene ambiguous. This TCR was recovered from a human donor with alopecia areata. The starting material was CD4+ T cells sorted from blood, obtained at week 52, from a patient treated with tofacitinib. As DNA, the CDR3 is TGCAGCGCCCGTCGAGGATCGAACACTGAAGCTTTCTTT. Translating it yields CSARRGSNTEAFF.